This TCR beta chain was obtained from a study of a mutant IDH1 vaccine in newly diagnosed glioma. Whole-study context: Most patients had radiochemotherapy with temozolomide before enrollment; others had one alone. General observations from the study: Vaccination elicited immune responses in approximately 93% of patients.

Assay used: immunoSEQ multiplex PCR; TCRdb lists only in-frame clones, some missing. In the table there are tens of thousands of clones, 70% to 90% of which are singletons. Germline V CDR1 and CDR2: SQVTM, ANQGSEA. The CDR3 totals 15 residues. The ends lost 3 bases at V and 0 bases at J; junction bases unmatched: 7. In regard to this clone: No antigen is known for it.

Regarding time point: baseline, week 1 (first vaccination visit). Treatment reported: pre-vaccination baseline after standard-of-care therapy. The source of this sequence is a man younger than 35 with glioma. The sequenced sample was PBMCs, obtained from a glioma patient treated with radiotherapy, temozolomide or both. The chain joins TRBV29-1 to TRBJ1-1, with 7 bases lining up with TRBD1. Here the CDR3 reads CSVEEETGLNTEAFF. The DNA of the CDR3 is TGCAGCGTTGAGGAGGAGACAGGGTTGAACACTGAAGCTTTCTTT.